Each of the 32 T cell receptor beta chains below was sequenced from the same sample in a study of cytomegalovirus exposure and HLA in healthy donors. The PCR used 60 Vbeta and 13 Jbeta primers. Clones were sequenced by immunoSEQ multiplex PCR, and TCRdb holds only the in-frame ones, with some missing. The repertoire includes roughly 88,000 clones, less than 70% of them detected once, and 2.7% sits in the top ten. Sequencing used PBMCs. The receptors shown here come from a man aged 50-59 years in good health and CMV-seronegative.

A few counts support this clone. The CDR3 nucleotides are TGTGCCAGCAGCCGAATCAGCTCCTACGAGCAGTACTTC. Its translation is CASSRISSYEQYF. This chain links TRBV4-2 with TRBJ2-7; D is unresolved. Germline lookup yields CDR1 LGHNA and CDR2 YNFKEQ. Trimming shortened V by 4 bases and J by 0 bases, and 7 bases separated the two germline ends. The length of the CDR3 is 13 residues.

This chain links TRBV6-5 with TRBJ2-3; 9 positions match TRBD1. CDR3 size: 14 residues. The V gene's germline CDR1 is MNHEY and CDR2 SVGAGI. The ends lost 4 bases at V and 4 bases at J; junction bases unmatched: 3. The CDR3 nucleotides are TGTGCCAGCAGTTGGACAGGGGAGGCAGATACGCAGTATTTT. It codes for CASSWTGEADTQYF.

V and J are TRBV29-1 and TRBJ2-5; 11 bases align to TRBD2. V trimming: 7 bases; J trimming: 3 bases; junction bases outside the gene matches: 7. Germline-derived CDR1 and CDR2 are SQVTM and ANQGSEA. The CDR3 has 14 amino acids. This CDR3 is CSATGTSGKETQYF. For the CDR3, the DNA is TGCAGCGCAACCGGGACTAGCGGTAAAGAGACCCAGTACTTC.

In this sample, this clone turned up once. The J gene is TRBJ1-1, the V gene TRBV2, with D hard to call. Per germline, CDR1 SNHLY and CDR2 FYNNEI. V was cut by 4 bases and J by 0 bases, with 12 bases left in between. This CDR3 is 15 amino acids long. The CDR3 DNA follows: TGTGCCAGCAGTGGGAGGGTACTCGTGAACACTGAAGCTTTCTTT. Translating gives CASSGRVLVNTEAFF. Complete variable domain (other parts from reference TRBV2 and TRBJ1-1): EPEVTQTPSHQVTQMGQEVILRCVPISNHLYFYWYRQILGQKVEFLVSFYNNEISEKSEIFDDQFSVERPDGSNFTLKIRSTKLEDSAMYFCASSGRVLVNTEAFFGQGTRLTVV.

CDR3 coding DNA: TGCGCCAGCAGCTACGGACAGGGGGATAATTCACCCCTCCACTTT. Amino acid sequence: CASSYGQGDNSPLHF. V and J are TRBV5-1 and TRBJ1-6, with 10 positions matching TRBD1. Germline CDR1 and CDR2: SGHRS and YFSETQ. V was clipped by 3 bases and J by 5 bases; unmatched bases: 2. This CDR3 has 15 residues.

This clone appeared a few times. CDR3 amino acids: CASSDGVDEQFF. The CDR3 coding sequence is TGTGCCAGCAGCGACGGGGTTGATGAGCAGTTCTTC. V gene TRBV9 combines with J gene TRBJ2-1, with D tentatively TRBD2 (5 bases). The CDR3 sequence is 12 residues long. The ends were cut back, 3 bases at V and 8 bases at J, with 9 bases in the middle. Germline CDR1 and CDR2: SGDLS and YYNGEE.

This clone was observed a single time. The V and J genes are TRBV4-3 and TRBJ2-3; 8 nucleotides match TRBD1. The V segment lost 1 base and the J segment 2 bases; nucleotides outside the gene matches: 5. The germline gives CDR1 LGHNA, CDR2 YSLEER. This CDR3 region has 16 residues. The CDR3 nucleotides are TGCGCCAGCAGCCAAGTTGACAGGGGACCCACAGATACGCAGTATTTT. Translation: CASSQVDRGPTDTQYF.

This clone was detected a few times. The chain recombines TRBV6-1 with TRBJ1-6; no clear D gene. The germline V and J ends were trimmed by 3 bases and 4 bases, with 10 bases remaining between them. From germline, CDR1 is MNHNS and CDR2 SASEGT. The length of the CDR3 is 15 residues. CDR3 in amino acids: CASSDGGVYNSPLHF. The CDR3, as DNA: TGTGCCAGCAGTGATGGTGGAGTTTATAATTCACCCCTCCACTTT.

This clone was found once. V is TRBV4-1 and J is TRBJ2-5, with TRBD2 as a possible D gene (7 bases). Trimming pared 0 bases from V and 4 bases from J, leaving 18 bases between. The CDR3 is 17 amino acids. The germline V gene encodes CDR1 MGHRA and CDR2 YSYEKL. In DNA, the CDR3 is TGCGCCAGCAGCCAAGACGCGGGGGTTGGGGGCGGAGAGACCCAGTACTTC. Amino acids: CASSQDAGVGGGETQYF.

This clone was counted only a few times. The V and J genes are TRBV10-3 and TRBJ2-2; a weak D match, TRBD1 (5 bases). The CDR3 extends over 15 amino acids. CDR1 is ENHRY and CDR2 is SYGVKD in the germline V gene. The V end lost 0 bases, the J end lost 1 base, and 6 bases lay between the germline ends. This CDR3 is CAISESQVNTGELFF. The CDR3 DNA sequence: TGTGCCATCAGTGAGTCACAGGTGAACACCGGGGAGCTGTTTTTT.

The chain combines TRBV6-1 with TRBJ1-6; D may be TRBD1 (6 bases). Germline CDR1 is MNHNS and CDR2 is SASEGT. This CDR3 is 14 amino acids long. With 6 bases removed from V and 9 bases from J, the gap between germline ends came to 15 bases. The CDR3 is CASRPGTSTSPLHF. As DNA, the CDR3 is TGTGCCAGCAGGCCCGGGACAAGCACTTCACCCCTCCACTTT.

The CDR3 loop reads CASSLSGGYYGYTF. The CDR3 bases are TGTGCCAGCAGTTTATCGGGGGGTTATTATGGCTACACCTTC. The chain joins TRBV27 to TRBJ1-2; D is perhaps TRBD1 (5 bases). CDR3 length equals 14 residues. CDR1 and CDR2 from the germline V gene are MNHEY and SMNVEV (reference sequence). V lost 0 bases and J lost 5, with 10 bases in between.

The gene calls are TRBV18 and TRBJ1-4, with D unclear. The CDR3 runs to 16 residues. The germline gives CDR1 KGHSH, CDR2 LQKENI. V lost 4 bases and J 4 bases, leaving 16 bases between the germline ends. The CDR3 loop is CASSRQAQSINEKLFF. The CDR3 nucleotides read TGTGCCAGCTCACGTCAGGCACAGAGCATTAATGAAAAACTGTTTTTT. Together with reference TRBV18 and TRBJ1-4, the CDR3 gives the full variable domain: NAGVMQNPRHLVRRRGQEARLRCSPMKGHSHVYWYRQLPEEGLKFMVYLQKENIIDESGMPKERFSAEFPKEGPSILRIQQVVRGDSAAYFCASSRQAQSINEKLFFGSGTQLSVL.

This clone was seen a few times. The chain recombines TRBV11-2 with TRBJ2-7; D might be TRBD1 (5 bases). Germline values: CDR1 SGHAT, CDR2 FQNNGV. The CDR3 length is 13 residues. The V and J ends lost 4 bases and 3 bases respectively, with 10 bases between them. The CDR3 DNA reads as TGTGCCAGCAGCTCGTCTGACAGCTACGAGCAGTACGTC. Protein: CASSSSDSYEQYV.

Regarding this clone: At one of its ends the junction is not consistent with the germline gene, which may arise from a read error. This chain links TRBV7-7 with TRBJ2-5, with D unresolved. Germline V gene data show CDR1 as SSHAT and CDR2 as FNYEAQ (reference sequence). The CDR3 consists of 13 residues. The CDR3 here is CASSSLSKETQYF. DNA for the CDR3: TGTGCTAGCAGCTCACTATCCAAGGAGACCCAGTACTTC.

CDR3 residues: CASSLTNYGYTF. The CDR3 bases are TGTGCCAGCAGCTTGACAAACTATGGCTACACCTTC. The genes are TRBV5-6 and TRBJ1-2; no reliable D call. Germline assignment: CDR1 SGHDT and CDR2 YYEEEE. The V end lost 1 base, the J end lost 2 bases, and 3 bases lay between the germline ends. The CDR3 runs 12 residues.

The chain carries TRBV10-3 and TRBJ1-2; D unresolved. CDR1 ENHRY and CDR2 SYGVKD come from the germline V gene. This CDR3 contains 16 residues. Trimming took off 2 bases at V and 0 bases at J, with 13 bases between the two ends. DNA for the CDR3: TGTGCCATCAGTGAGCGGAGTGGCGAAACTAACTATGGCTACACCTTC. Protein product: CAISERSGETNYGYTF.

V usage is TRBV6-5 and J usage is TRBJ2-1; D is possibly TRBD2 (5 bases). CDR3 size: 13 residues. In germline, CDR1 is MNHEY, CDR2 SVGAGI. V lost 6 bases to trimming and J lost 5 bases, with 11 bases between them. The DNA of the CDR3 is TGTGCCAGCAGGTACACCGGGGACAATGAGCAGTTCTTC. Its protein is CASRYTGDNEQFF.

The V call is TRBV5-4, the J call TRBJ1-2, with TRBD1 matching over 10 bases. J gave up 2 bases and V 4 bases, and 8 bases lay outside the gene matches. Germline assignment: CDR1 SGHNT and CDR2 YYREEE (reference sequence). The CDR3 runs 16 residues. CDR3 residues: CASSTPRQGANYGYTF. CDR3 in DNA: TGTGCCAGCAGCACTCCCCGACAGGGGGCGAACTATGGCTACACCTTC.

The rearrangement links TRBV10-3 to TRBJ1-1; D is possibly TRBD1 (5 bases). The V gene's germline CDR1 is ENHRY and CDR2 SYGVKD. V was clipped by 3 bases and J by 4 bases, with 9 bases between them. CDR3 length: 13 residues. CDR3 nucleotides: TGTGCCATCAGTGAAAAGCAGGGCACTGAAGCTTTCTTT. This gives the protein CAISEKQGTEAFF.

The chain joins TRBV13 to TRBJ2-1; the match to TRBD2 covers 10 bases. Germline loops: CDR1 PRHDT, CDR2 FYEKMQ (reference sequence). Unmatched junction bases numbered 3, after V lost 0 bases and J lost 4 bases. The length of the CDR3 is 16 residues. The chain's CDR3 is CASSLGLAGVYNEQFF. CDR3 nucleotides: TGTGCCAGCAGCTTAGGTCTAGCGGGAGTTTACAATGAGCAGTTCTTC.

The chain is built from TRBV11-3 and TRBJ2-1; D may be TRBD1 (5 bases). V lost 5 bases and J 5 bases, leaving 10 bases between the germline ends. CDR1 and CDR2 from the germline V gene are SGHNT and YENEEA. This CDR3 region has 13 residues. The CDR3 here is CASSTETDNEQFF. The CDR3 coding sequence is TGTGCCAGCAGCACAGAGACAGACAATGAGCAGTTCTTC.

Written as DNA, the CDR3 is TGCGCCAGCAGATATCCGGGACTAGCGGGATTCAATGAGCAGTTCTTC. Encoded protein: CASRYPGLAGFNEQFF. V usage is TRBV5-1 and J usage is TRBJ2-1; 13 bases map to TRBD2. CDR1 SGHRS and CDR2 YFSETQ come from the germline V gene. The V segment lost 5 bases and the J segment 6 bases; nucleotides outside the gene matches: 8. This CDR3 has 16 amino acids.

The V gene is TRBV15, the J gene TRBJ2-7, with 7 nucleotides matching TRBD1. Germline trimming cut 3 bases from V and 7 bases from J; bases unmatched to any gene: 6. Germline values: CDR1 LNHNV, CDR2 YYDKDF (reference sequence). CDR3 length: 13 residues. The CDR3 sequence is CATSRTGLEEQYV. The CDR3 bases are TGTGCCACCAGCAGGACAGGGCTGGAAGAGCAGTACGTC.

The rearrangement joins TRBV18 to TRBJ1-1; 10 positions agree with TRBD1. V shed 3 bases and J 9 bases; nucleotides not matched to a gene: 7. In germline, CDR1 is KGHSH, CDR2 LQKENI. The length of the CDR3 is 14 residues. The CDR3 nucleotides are TGTGCCAGCTCACCCAGCCGGGACAGGGGACAAGCTTTCTTT. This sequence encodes CASSPSRDRGQAFF. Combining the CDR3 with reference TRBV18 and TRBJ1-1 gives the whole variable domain NAGVMQNPRHLVRRRGQEARLRCSPMKGHSHVYWYRQLPEEGLKFMVYLQKENIIDESGMPKERFSAEFPKEGPSILRIQQVVRGDSAAYFCASSPSRDRGQAFFGQGTRLTVV.

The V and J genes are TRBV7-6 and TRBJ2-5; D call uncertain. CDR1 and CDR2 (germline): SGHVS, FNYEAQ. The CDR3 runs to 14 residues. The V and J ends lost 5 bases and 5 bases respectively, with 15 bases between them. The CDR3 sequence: CASSPYPAHETQYF. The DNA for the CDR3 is TGTGCCAGCAGCCCCTACCCAGCGCACGAGACCCAGTACTTC. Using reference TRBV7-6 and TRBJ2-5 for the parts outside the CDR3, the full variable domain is GAGVSQSPRYKVTKRGQDVALRCDPISGHVSLYWYRQALGQGPEFLTYFNYEAQQDKSGLPNDRFSAERPEGSISTLTIQRTEQRDSAMYRCASSPYPAHETQYFGPGTRLLVL.

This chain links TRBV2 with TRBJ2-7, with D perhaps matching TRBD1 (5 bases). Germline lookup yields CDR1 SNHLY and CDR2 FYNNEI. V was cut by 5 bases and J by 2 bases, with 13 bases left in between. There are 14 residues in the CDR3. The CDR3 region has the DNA TGTGCCAGCAGTACCAGGGTTACCCCCTACGAGCAGTACTTC. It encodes CASSTRVTPYEQYF.

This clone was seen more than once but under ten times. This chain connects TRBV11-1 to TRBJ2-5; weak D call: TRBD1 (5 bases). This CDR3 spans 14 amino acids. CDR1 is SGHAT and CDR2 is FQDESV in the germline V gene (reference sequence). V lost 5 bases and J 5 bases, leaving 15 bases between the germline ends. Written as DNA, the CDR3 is TGTGCCAGCAGCGCCTCCAGGGTGGGGGAGACCCAGTACTTC. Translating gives CASSASRVGETQYF.

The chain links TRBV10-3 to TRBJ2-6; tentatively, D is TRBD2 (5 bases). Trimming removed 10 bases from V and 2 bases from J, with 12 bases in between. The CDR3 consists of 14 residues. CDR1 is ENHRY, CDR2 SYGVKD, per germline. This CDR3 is CATGEITGANVLTF. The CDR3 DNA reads TGTGCCACCGGGGAGATAACTGGGGCCAACGTCCTGACTTTC.

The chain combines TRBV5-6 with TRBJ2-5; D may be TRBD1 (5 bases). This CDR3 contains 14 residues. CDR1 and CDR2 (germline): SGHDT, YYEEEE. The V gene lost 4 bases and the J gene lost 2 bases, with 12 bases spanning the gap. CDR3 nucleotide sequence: TGTGCCAGCAGCCCGTCAGGGTCACAAGAGACCCAGTACTTC. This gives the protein CASSPSGSQETQYF.

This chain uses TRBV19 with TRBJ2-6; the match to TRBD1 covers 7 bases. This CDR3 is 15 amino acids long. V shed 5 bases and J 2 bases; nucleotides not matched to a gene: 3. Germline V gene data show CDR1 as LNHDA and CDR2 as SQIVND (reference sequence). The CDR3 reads CASSLTGAGANVLTF. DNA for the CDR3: TGTGCCAGTAGTCTCACAGGGGCTGGGGCCAACGTCCTGACTTTC.

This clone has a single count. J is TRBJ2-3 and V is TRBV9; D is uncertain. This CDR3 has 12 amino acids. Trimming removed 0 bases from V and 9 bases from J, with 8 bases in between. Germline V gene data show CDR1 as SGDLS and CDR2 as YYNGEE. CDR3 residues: CASSVALGTQYF. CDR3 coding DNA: TGTGCCAGCAGCGTAGCGCTAGGAACGCAGTATTTT.